The clone carrying this T cell receptor (beta chain) has just a few counts. Its antigen is currently unknown. The CDR3 runs 15 residues. CDR1 and CDR2 (germline): SGDLS, YYNGEE. Trimming shortened V by 0 bases and J by 0 bases, and 7 bases separated the two germline ends. Study-wide results and limits: Greatest tumor Treg TCR overlap was with tumor naive CD4+ cells. Whole repertoires were not studied in the larger cohort, only one V-J beta rearrangement.

Full-length variable regions came from constant-region reverse primers plus semi-nested Nested Universal Primer A PCR. Via MiXCR, TCRdb re-called the 5' RACE reads, giving one row per CDR3 protein. The sample lists tens of thousands of distinct CDR3 sequences; roughly 31% were seen once. The chain employs TRBV9 and TRBJ1-3, with D hard to call. The clonotype comes from a female donor with breast cancer. Specimen: tumor-infiltrating memory CD4+ T cells sorted from the breast tumor. The subset denotes: memory CD4+ T cells, CD4+CD45RO+CD25-. CDR3 nucleotides: TGTGCCAGCAGCGTAGACGCTACCTCTGGAAACACCATATATTTT. Translating gives CASSVDATSGNTIYF.